This TCR beta chain was sequenced for a study of cytomegalovirus exposure and HLA in healthy donors. Turning to this clone: Its antigen remains unidentified.

The PCR made use of 60 Vbeta and 13 Jbeta primers. TCRdb's table, derived via immunoSEQ multiplex PCR, lists solely in-frame clones and lacks some. This table has 85,000 to 100,000 clones, approximately 89% appearing once. General study points: In a later analysis, HLA-associated TCR beta chains were more clonally expanded than equally common others. Associated with cytomegalovirus, according to the listing, were 164 TCR beta chains. A later analysis found most CMV-associated TCR beta chains apparently HLA-restricted. In a later analysis, a genetic analysis reported fewer productive-TCR N-insertions in an Asian-associated ancestry cluster than the cohort average.

Germline values: CDR1 MNHEY, CDR2 SMNVEV (reference sequence). Trimming cost V 5 bases and J 9 bases; bases outside gene matches: 12. The CDR3 totals 17 residues. This TCR was recovered from a man aged 25-45 years in good health and CMV-seropositive. The sequencing input was PBMCs. The chain links TRBV27 to TRBJ2-1; the match to TRBD2 covers 14 bases. This chain's CDR3 is CASSPPPGLAGDTEQFF. The CDR3 DNA sequence: TGTGCCAGCAGTCCCCCCCCGGGACTAGCGGGAGACACTGAGCAGTTCTTC.